Listed here is a single T cell receptor beta chain. The antigen is not known. Germline loops: CDR1 DFQATT, CDR2 SNEGSKA (reference sequence). This CDR3 has 14 amino acids. V gave up 5 bases and J gave up 4 bases; unmatched junction bases: 6. This specimen belongs to a study of identical twins. Study-level findings and limits: Conclusions were based on cross-sectional statistical analysis, without following the same donors.

Template switching added a universal primer site, and cDNA bore unique molecular identifiers. MiXCR, run by TCRdb on the 5' RACE reads, gives a single entry per CDR3 protein. The data show some 500,000 distinct CDR3 sequences, roughly 21% seen once. These data are also associated with another study on T cells expressing NK-cell markers. That report adds: Several experiments confined sorting to alpha-beta TCR T cells with an anti-gamma-delta TCR antibody. The CD3+CD56-NKG2C+ fraction of several donors was likewise dominated by these clonotypes.

The specimen was CD4+ T cells sorted from blood. The chain links TRBV20-1 to TRBJ2-5; 11 bases map to TRBD2. This clonotype originated in a woman aged 18-35 years in good health. CDR3 residues: CSASSGGSGETQYF. In DNA, the CDR3 is TGCAGTGCTTCTAGCGGGGGGAGCGGAGAGACCCAGTACTTC.